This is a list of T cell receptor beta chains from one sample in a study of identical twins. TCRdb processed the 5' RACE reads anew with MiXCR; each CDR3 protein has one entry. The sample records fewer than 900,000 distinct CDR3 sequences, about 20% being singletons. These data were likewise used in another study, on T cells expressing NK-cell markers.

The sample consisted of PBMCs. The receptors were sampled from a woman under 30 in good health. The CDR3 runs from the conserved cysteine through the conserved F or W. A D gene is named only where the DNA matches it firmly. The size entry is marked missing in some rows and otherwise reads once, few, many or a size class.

CASSKGGKGITSYEQYF TGTGCCAGCAGCAAAGGAGGAAAAGGAATAACGTCCTACGAGCAGTACTTC few TRBJ2-7 TRBV21-1 -
CASSFFQGFYEQYF TGTGCCAGCAGCTTTTTCCAGGGTTTCTACGAGCAGTACTTC - TRBJ2-7 TRBV5-6 -
CSAREAGTNTGELFF TGCAGTGCTAGGGAAGCGGGGACGAACACCGGGGAGCTGTTTTTT - TRBJ2-2 TRBV20-1 TRBD2
CASSLGGSNEQFF TGTGCCAGCAGCTTAGGTGGGAGCAATGAGCAGTTCTTC many TRBJ2-1 TRBV7-8 -
CASSLVGSGRVRNEQFF TGCGCCAGCAGCTTGGTTGGTAGCGGGAGGGTGAGGAATGAGCAGTTCTTC - TRBJ2-1 TRBV5-1 TRBD2
CASSPNRANPTNTGELFF TGTGCCAGCAGTCCAAACAGGGCCAACCCCACGAACACCGGGGAGCTGTTTTTT - TRBJ2-2 TRBV3-1 -
CASSYIDRLYNEQFF TGTGCCAGCAGTTACATCGACAGGTTGTACAATGAGCAGTTCTTC - TRBJ2-1 TRBV6-2/TRBV6-3 -
CASSLTDQLGEQYF TGTGCCAGCAGTTTAACCGACCAGCTAGGCGAGCAGTACTTC - TRBJ2-7 TRBV12-3/TRBV12-4 -
CSAEAVYNEQFF TGCAGTGCCGAGGCGGTTTACAATGAGCAGTTCTTC few TRBJ2-1 TRBV20-1 -
CSVDRDEGYTF TGCAGCGTTGACCGTGACGAGGGCTACACCTTC - TRBJ1-2 TRBV29-1 -
CASSTGPQETQYF TGTGCCAGCAGCACCGGTCCACAAGAGACCCAGTACTTC many TRBJ2-5 TRBV7-9 -
CASSTGLVASDTQYF TGTGCCAGCAGCACGGGACTAGTAGCCTCAGATACGCAGTATTTT few TRBJ2-3 TRBV12-3/TRBV12-4 TRBD2
CASSQDGTTRETQYF TGTGCCAGCAGCCAAGATGGGACTACCAGGGAGACCCAGTACTTC many TRBJ2-5 TRBV4-2 TRBD2
CASSHKTDGLYNEQFF TGTGCCAGCAGCCACAAAACAGATGGCCTCTACAATGAGCAGTTCTTC few TRBJ2-1 TRBV14 -
CASWALLNTEAFF TGTGCCAGCTGGGCATTGTTGAACACTGAAGCTTTCTTT - TRBJ1-1 TRBV5-5 -
CSVGGRDYGYTF TGCAGCGTTGGGGGGCGAGACTATGGCTACACCTTC many TRBJ1-2 TRBV29-1 -
CASSYGRVSTEAFF TGTGCCAGCAGTTACGGCAGGGTTAGCACTGAAGCTTTCTTT - TRBJ1-1 TRBV6-5 -
CSARLTGGDSPLHF TGCAGTGCTAGGCTTACAGGGGGCGATTCACCCCTCCACTTT few TRBJ1-6 TRBV20-1 TRBD1
CASSQALRADYGYTF TGTGCCAGCAGCCAAGCCCTCCGGGCCGACTATGGCTACACCTTC - TRBJ1-2 TRBV3-1 -
CAASILQGLNTIYF TGTGCCGCCAGCATTCTGCAGGGTCTAAACACCATATATTTT - TRBJ1-3 TRBV6-1 -
CASRDSGTSGANVLTF TGCGCCAGCAGGGACTCCGGGACCTCTGGGGCCAACGTCCTGACTTTC - TRBJ2-6 TRBV10-2 -
CASSLPRDGNEKLFF TGTGCCAGCAGCTTACCCCGGGACGGAAATGAAAAACTGTTTTTT - TRBJ1-4 TRBV5-4 -
CSVVGWGRSSYEQYF TGCAGCGTTGTGGGATGGGGGAGAAGCTCCTACGAGCAGTACTTC few TRBJ2-7 TRBV29-1 -
CASSQEWRAQETQYF TGTGCCAGCAGCCAAGAATGGCGGGCCCAAGAGACCCAGTACTTC - TRBJ2-5 TRBV3-1 -
CASSYPGAHTQYF TGTGCCAGCAGTTACCCGGGGGCGCACACGCAGTATTTT - TRBJ2-3 TRBV6-5 -
CSGRGEGVASYNEQFF TGCAGTGGCAGAGGGGAGGGGGTAGCGTCCTACAATGAGCAGTTCTTC few TRBJ2-1 TRBV20-1 -
CASSQDLLGGQDRNEQFF TGCGCCAGCAGCCAAGATCTATTAGGGGGCCAAGATCGAAATGAGCAGTTCTTC - TRBJ2-1 TRBV4-3 TRBD1
CASTPSDRGFYGYTF TGTGCCAGCACTCCATCCGACAGGGGGTTCTATGGCTACACCTTC few TRBJ1-2 TRBV6-1 TRBD1
CASPVRGEQFF TGTGCCAGCCCCGTGAGGGGTGAGCAGTTCTTC once TRBJ2-1 TRBV2 -
CASSLIEQYF TGTGCCAGCAGCTTAATCGAGCAGTACTTC - TRBJ2-7 TRBV11-2 -
CATSRGGRGSGGEQYF TGTGCCACCAGCAGAGGGGGAAGGGGGTCCGGTGGCGAGCAGTACTTC few TRBJ2-7 TRBV15 -
CATSRGEGAGGGYEQFF TGTGCCACCAGCAGAGGCGAGGGAGCGGGGGGCGGGTATGAGCAGTTCTTC - TRBJ2-1 TRBV15 TRBD2
CASSPQGGGYNEQFF TGTGCCAGCAGCCCTCAGGGAGGCGGGTACAATGAGCAGTTCTTC - TRBJ2-1 TRBV7-2 -
CSARDFSGRISYNEQFF TGCAGTGCTAGAGACTTTAGCGGGAGAATCTCCTACAATGAGCAGTTCTTC - TRBJ2-1 TRBV20-1 TRBD2
CASALAANYGYTF TGTGCCAGCGCCTTGGCAGCGAACTATGGCTACACCTTC many TRBJ1-2 TRBV12-3/TRBV12-4 -